This is a list of T cell receptor beta chains from one sample in a study of T cells in localized non-small cell lung cancer. The method was immunoSEQ multiplex PCR; TCRdb's version includes in-frame clones alone and lacks a portion of them. The sample includes fewer than 3,000 clones, roughly 23% of them seen just once. This sample comprised normal lung tissue next to the tumor, obtained before any cancer treatment. The receptors stem from a male donor aged 60 or older with stage I squamous cell lung carcinoma. Each CDR3 is given with its conserved first and last residue. The D gene is left open where the match is weak. Only part of the rows carry a size: once, few, many, or a class if the clone is expanded.

D gene: .
V gene: TRBV11-3
J gene: TRBJ1-2
clone size: .
CDR3 DNA: TGTGCCAGCACCGTGGACGGCCTCGCTAACTATGGCTACACCTTC
CDR3 protein: CASTVDGLANYGYTF

D gene: .
V gene: TRBV11-3
J gene: TRBJ2-1
clone size: medium-sized
CDR3 DNA: TGTGCCAGCAGCTCCCCCCTAGGGGCGGGGGCATTCGCTTTGAATGAGCAGTTCTTC
CDR3 protein: CASSSPLGAGAFALNEQFF

D gene: .
V gene: TRBV10-1
J gene: TRBJ2-1
clone size: .
CDR3 DNA: TGCGCCAGCTCGGGCCTAGGTGAGCAGTTCTTC
CDR3 protein: CASSGLGEQFF

D gene: .
V gene: TRBV6-8
J gene: TRBJ2-7
clone size: .
CDR3 DNA: TGTGCCAGCAGCCCGTCCCAGGACTACGAGCAGTACTTC
CDR3 protein: CASSPSQDYEQYF

D gene: TRBD1
V gene: TRBV12-5
J gene: TRBJ1-6
clone size: few
CDR3 DNA: TGTGCCAGCTCTAGGGGGCCCCTAGTCCACTTT
CDR3 protein: CASSRGPLVHF

D gene: TRBD1
V gene: TRBV6-8
J gene: TRBJ1-1
clone size: .
CDR3 DNA: TGTGCCAGCAGTCCTAACAGGGGAAACACTGAAGCTTTCTTT
CDR3 protein: CASSPNRGNTEAFF

D gene: .
V gene: TRBV25-1
J gene: TRBJ2-3
clone size: once
CDR3 DNA: TGTGCCAGCAGGGGCGGGGTAAGCACAGATACGCAGTATTTT
CDR3 protein: CASRGGVSTDTQYF

D gene: .
V gene: TRBV11-3
J gene: TRBJ1-1
clone size: medium-sized
CDR3 DNA: TGTGCCAGCAGCTTAACGGCAGCGAACACTGAAGCTTTCTTT
CDR3 protein: CASSLTAANTEAFF

D gene: .
V gene: TRBV11-3
J gene: TRBJ2-2
clone size: .
CDR3 DNA: TGTGCCAGCAGCTTAAACTCTTGGGCAGACGGGGAGCTGTTTTTT
CDR3 protein: CASSLNSWADGELFF

D gene: .
V gene: TRBV15
J gene: TRBJ2-7
clone size: .
CDR3 DNA: TGTGCCACCAGCCTGTGGCCCCCAGGGACCTACGAGCAGTACTTC
CDR3 protein: CATSLWPPGTYEQYF

D gene: .
V gene: TRBV30
J gene: TRBJ1-1
clone size: .
CDR3 DNA: TGTGCCTGGAGTGTATATGCTGAAGCTTTCTTT
CDR3 protein: CAWSVYAEAFF

D gene: TRBD2
V gene: TRBV10-1
J gene: TRBJ2-3
clone size: .
CDR3 DNA: TGCGCCAGCGGGGCTACTAGCGGACCCACAGATACGCAGTATTTT
CDR3 protein: CASGATSGPTDTQYF

D gene: TRBD2
V gene: TRBV6-8
J gene: TRBJ2-1
clone size: .
CDR3 DNA: TGTGCCAGCAGTCTTAGCGGGAGGTACAATGAGCAGTTCTTC
CDR3 protein: CASSLSGRYNEQFF

D gene: .
V gene: TRBV9
J gene: TRBJ2-5
clone size: few
CDR3 DNA: TGTGCCAGCAGCGTAGCCAGGGGTAGGGGAGAGACCCAGTACTTC
CDR3 protein: CASSVARGRGETQYF

D gene: TRBD1
V gene: TRBV25-1
J gene: TRBJ1-1
clone size: .
CDR3 DNA: TGTGCCAGCAGACCCCCAGGGGGTAGGACTGAAGCTTTCTTT
CDR3 protein: CASRPPGGRTEAFF

D gene: .
V gene: TRBV30
J gene: TRBJ1-2
clone size: .
CDR3 DNA: TGTGCCTGGAGAAGGGATATACACTATGGCTACACCTTC
CDR3 protein: CAWRRDIHYGYTF

D gene: .
V gene: TRBV6-8
J gene: TRBJ1-6
clone size: .
CDR3 DNA: TGTGCCAGCAGAGGGACCGGTAATTCACCCCTCCACTTT
CDR3 protein: CASRGTGNSPLHF

D gene: .
V gene: TRBV6-7
J gene: TRBJ1-6
clone size: few
CDR3 DNA: TGTGCCAGCAGTGAAGCCGCCTGGGACTTAGTTAATTCACCCCTCCACTTT
CDR3 protein: CASSEAAWDLVNSPLHF

D gene: .
V gene: TRBV19
J gene: TRBJ1-5
clone size: .
CDR3 DNA: TGTGCCAGTAGTATCTATTTCAGGGGACGGATCTATCAGCCCCAGCATTTT
CDR3 protein: CASSIYFRGRIYQPQHF

D gene: .
V gene: TRBV9
J gene: TRBJ1-3
clone size: few
CDR3 DNA: TGTGCCAGCAGGCAGAGCTCTGGAAACACCATATATTTT
CDR3 protein: CASRQSSGNTIYF

D gene: .
V gene: TRBV30
J gene: TRBJ2-7
clone size: .
CDR3 DNA: TGTGCCTGGACGGACAGCTACGAGCAGTACTTC
CDR3 protein: CAWTDSYEQYF

D gene: .
V gene: TRBV9
J gene: TRBJ2-3
clone size: .
CDR3 DNA: TGTGCCAGCTTCCGGGACGGCAACACAGATACGCAGTATTTT
CDR3 protein: CASFRDGNTDTQYF

D gene: TRBD2
V gene: TRBV5-1
J gene: TRBJ2-7
clone size: .
CDR3 DNA: TGCGCCAGCAGCCCAACTAGCGGGGGGGCCCTCTCCGAGCAGTACTTC
CDR3 protein: CASSPTSGGALSEQYF

D gene: .
V gene: TRBV9
J gene: TRBJ2-5
clone size: few
CDR3 DNA: TGTGCCAGCAGCGTAGACCTTTTTAGGGGAGAGACCCAGTACTTC
CDR3 protein: CASSVDLFRGETQYF

D gene: .
V gene: TRBV19
J gene: TRBJ1-2
clone size: .
CDR3 DNA: TGTGCCAGTAGTACTGCCGGGACCCGGGCTAACTATGGCTACACCTTC
CDR3 protein: CASSTAGTRANYGYTF

D gene: .
V gene: TRBV6-8
J gene: TRBJ2-3
clone size: medium-sized
CDR3 DNA: TGTGCCAGCAGGTTGGTGGGGGGCCTCTCAGATACGCAGTATTTT
CDR3 protein: CASRLVGGLSDTQYF

D gene: TRBD2
V gene: TRBV10-3
J gene: TRBJ2-2
clone size: .
CDR3 DNA: TGTGCCAGCGTCCAGACGGGACTAGCGAACACCGGGGAGCTGTTTTTT
CDR3 protein: CASVQTGLANTGELFF

D gene: TRBD1
V gene: TRBV11-3
J gene: TRBJ1-1
clone size: .
CDR3 DNA: TGTGCCAGCAGCCCCGGACAGGGGGATACTGAAGCTTTCTTT
CDR3 protein: CASSPGQGDTEAFF

D gene: .
V gene: TRBV29-1
J gene: TRBJ2-6
clone size: .
CDR3 DNA: TGCAGCGTCGGCAGCACCAGGAGCTCTGGGGCCAACGTCCTGACTTTC
CDR3 protein: CSVGSTRSSGANVLTF

D gene: .
V gene: TRBV19
J gene: TRBJ2-7
clone size: .
CDR3 DNA: TGTGCCAGTAGTAAGAGGTCCGCTATCGAGCAGTACTTC
CDR3 protein: CASSKRSAIEQYF

D gene: TRBD1
V gene: TRBV29-1
J gene: TRBJ1-2
clone size: .
CDR3 DNA: TGCAGCGTTCCCCAACAGGGGATGAGTGGCTACACCTTC
CDR3 protein: CSVPQQGMSGYTF

D gene: .
V gene: TRBV30
J gene: TRBJ1-2
clone size: few
CDR3 DNA: TGTGCCTGGAGTGGGTACTCCTATGGCTACACCTTC
CDR3 protein: CAWSGYSYGYTF

D gene: .
V gene: TRBV6-8
J gene: TRBJ1-2
clone size: .
CDR3 DNA: TGTGCCAGCCTTAGGGGACCGCTCTATGGCTACACCTTC
CDR3 protein: CASLRGPLYGYTF

D gene: .
V gene: TRBV19
J gene: TRBJ2-2
clone size: .
CDR3 DNA: TGTGCCAGTAGTATAGATCGAGCGAGGGAGCTGTTTTTT
CDR3 protein: CASSIDRARELFF

D gene: TRBD2
V gene: TRBV29-1
J gene: TRBJ2-5
clone size: .
CDR3 DNA: TGCAGCGTTGGGACTAGCGGGAGCCGGGAGACCCAGTACTTC
CDR3 protein: CSVGTSGSRETQYF

D gene: TRBD1
V gene: TRBV4-1
J gene: TRBJ2-1
clone size: .
CDR3 DNA: TGCGCCAGCAGCGTACAGGGGGCGGACAATGAGCAGTTCTTC
CDR3 protein: CASSVQGADNEQFF

D gene: TRBD2
V gene: TRBV9
J gene: TRBJ2-7
clone size: few
CDR3 DNA: TGTGCCAGCAGCGTAGTCGGTAGCGGGGGGGCGGAGCAGTACTTC
CDR3 protein: CASSVVGSGGAEQYF

D gene: .
V gene: TRBV14
J gene: TRBJ2-7
clone size: .
CDR3 DNA: TGTGCCAGCAGCCGAGATTGGTGGACTGGTGAGCAGTACTTC
CDR3 protein: CASSRDWWTGEQYF

D gene: TRBD1
V gene: TRBV11-3
J gene: TRBJ1-3
clone size: .
CDR3 DNA: TGTGCCAGCAGCCGTCCCGGGACAGGGACTGGAAACACCATATATTTT
CDR3 protein: CASSRPGTGTGNTIYF

D gene: TRBD2
V gene: TRBV11-3
J gene: TRBJ2-7
clone size: few
CDR3 DNA: TGTGCCAGCAGTACTATAGCGGGAGCCTCCTCCTACGAGCAGTACTTC
CDR3 protein: CASSTIAGASSYEQYF